Included here is one T cell receptor beta chain sequence, with context. This clonotype came up a few times. The antigen it recognizes is unknown. No base qualities exist here, and no much larger clone lies one base off it. This entry comes from a study of blood T cells in healthy people across ages (dated by TCRdb to the mid-2010s). In terms of the full investigation: Template switching captured roughly one uniquely barcoded TCR beta cDNA molecule per two T cells in model experiments. The study analyzed two additional independent replicas of 1 million unique cDNA reads from the same blood draw for two donors, one aged 18 to 30 and one aged 80 or older. To avoid experimental bias, donors of different ages were spread randomly across the sequencing lanes. The study measured age-related changes in TCR beta repertoire diversity using deep sequencing normalized with unique cDNA molecular identifiers. The donors were divided into four age groups: young (average roughly 15 years), middle-aged (around 41), aged (about 56) and long-lived (about 80).

Library prep was done by 5' RACE. Reads for this sample came from an Illumina HiSeq 2500. A second PCR of roughly 7 to 11 cycles was performed with a sample-barcoded 5' primer and a J-beta primer mix. A unique molecular identifier was introduced onto each TCR beta cDNA molecule by a template-switch 5' adaptor carrying 12 random nucleotides. Each sample yielded at least 3 million CDR3-containing paired-end reads. All of the RNA was converted into first-strand cDNA using the Mint cDNA synthesis kit, with a TRBC-specific oligonucleotide serving as the primer. Following uracil-DNA glycosylase treatment, all cDNA underwent a first 18-cycle PCR with the universal primers M1SS and BC2_uni_R. In the original analysis: For normalization, 1 million high-quality reads were randomly selected from each sample, with every read carrying a distinct molecular identifier. Reads with shared molecular identifiers were discarded instead of being binned into consensus sequences. MiTCR, with a Q25 quality threshold and the strictest error-elimination algorithm, was used for CDR3 identification, clonotype clustering and error correction. A nonparametric unseen species model with Euler transformation was used to estimate lower-bound total TCR beta diversity. The public reads were reprocessed in TCRdb via fastp at Q25 and MiXCR, keeping in-frame beta chains. Under each unique CDR3 protein, matching rows form one entry showing the most common genes and DNA. TCRdb, rather than the study authors, made the V and J calls. Across this sample there are about 1.6 million distinct CDR3 sequences, with about 32% seen only once. Around 10% of the sample goes to the ten largest clones.

The donors were some 36 Caucasian individuals from Russia, aged roughly 6 to 95 years, who were systemically healthy. Approximately 10 milliliters of peripheral blood were collected from each donor into EDTA-treated Vacutainer tubes. PBMCs were isolated by Ficoll-Paque density-gradient centrifugation, with at least 6 million obtained per sample. Trizol reagent was used to extract total RNA from the PBMCs, yielding at least 6 micrograms per sample. For every donor, flow cytometry on a PBMC aliquot measured the percentage of naive CD45RAhigh/CD27high T cells. From cysteine to phenylalanine, the CDR3 is 16 amino acids long. The retained sequence is limited to the CDR3, 48 bases, with the frame set at the first base. The trim is 4 bases for V and 3 bases for J, with a gap of 18 bases between the germline ends. CDR1 and CDR2 (SGDLS, YYNGEE) derive from the germline V gene. Broader findings and caveats from the paper: Because profiling used bulk unsorted PBMCs, naive and antigen-experienced compartments could not be compared conclusively. The long-lived group showed more naive CD4+ T cells, fewer expanded clones and increased TCR diversity than the aged group, suggesting age selection. The CMV infection status of donors was not known, potentially confounding age-related changes in expanded clonotypes. As age increased, observed TCR beta diversity per million T cells dropped in a roughly linear way, and a significant reduction was already evident by age 40. Total diversity estimates from one million sequenced T cells were considered lower bounds and underestimates. The percentage of naive T cells measured by flow cytometry correlated strongly with observed TCR beta diversity.

The rearranged segments are TRBV9 and TRBJ2-3; a weak D assignment points to TRBD1 (5 bases agree). This sequence was found in a woman aged 25 to 39 in good health. The sequenced sample was blood. The nucleotide sequence is TGTGCCAGCAGCCCAGAGGTATGGGGCTCGACAGATACGCAGTATTTT. It encodes CASSPEVWGSTDTQYF.